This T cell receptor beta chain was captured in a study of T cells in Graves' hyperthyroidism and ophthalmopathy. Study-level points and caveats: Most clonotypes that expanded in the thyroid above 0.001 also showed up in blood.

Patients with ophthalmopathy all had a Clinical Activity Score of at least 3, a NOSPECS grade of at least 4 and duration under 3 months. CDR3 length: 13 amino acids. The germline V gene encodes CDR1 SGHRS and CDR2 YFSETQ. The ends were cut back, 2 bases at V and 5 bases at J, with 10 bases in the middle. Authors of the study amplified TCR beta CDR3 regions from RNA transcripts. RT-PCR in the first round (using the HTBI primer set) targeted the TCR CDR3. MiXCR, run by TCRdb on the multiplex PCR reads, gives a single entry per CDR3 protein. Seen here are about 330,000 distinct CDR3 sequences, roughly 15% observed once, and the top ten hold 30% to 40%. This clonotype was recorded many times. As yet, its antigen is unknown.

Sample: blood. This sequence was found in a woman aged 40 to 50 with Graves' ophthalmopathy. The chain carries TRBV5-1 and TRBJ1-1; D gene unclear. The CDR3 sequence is CASSLRVRTEAFF. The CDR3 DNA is TGCGCCAGCAGCTTACGCGTACGGACTGAAGCTTTCTTT.